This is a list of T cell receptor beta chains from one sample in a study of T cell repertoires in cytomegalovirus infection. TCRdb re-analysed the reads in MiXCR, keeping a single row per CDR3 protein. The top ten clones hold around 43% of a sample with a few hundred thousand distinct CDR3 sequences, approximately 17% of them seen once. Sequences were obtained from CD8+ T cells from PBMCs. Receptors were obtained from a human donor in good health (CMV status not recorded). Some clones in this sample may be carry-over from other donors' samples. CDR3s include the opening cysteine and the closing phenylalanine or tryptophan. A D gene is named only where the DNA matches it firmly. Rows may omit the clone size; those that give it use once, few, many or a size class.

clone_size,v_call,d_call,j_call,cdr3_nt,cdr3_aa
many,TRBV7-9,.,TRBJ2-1,TGTGCCAGCAGCTTTAGCAGGGAACCCCACAATGAGCAGTTCTTC,CASSFSREPHNEQFF
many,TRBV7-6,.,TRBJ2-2,TGTGCCAGCAGCTTTCCCGGGGATGGCACCGGGGAGCTGTTTTTT,CASSFPGDGTGELFF
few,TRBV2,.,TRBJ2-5,TGTGCCAGTTACAGTGCGCGAGGAGAGACCCAGTACTTC,CASYSARGETQYF
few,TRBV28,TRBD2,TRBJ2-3,TGTGCCAGCAGTTTCCTAGCGGGGCAAGATACGCAGTATTTT,CASSFLAGQDTQYF
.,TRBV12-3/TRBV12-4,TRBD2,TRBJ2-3,TGTGCCACTCAATTAGCGGGGAACACAGATACGCAGTATTTT,CATQLAGNTDTQYF
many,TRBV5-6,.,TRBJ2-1,TGTGCCAGCAGCCTGGGACATCTTAAGGATGAGCAGTTCTTC,CASSLGHLKDEQFF
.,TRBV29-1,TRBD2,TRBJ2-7,TGCAGCGTTCACTTAGCGGGGACTTTCTCCTACGAGCAGTACTTC,CSVHLAGTFSYEQYF
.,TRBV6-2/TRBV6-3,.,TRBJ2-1,TGTGCCAGCATCCCAGAGGTCAATGAGCAGTTCTTC,CASIPEVNEQFF
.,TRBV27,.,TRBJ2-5,TGTGCCAGCAGTTCCTTCTACCAAGAGACCCAGTACTTC,CASSSFYQETQYF
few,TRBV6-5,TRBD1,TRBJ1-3,TGTGCCAGCAGTACAGGGGTTCTCTCTGGAAACACCATATATTTT,CASSTGVLSGNTIYF
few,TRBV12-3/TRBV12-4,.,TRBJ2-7,TGTGCCAGCAGTCACTCGATGCGCTCTCCAAGACTGTCCTACGAGCAGTACTTC,CASSHSMRSPRLSYEQYF
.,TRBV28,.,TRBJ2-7,TGTGCCAGCAGGAGGCGGTCCTACGAGCAGTACTTC,CASRRRSYEQYF
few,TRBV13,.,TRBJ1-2,TGTGCCAGCAGCCCCGGAGGGGGGACTAACTATGGCTACACCTTC,CASSPGGGTNYGYTF
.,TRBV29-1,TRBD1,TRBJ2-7,TGCAGCGTTGAGTTTCGCGGGACAGGAGACCTCGGGATCTACGAGCAGTACTTC,CSVEFRGTGDLGIYEQYF
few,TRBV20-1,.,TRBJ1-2,TGCAGTGTAAGCCCCGGGGGCGATGGCTACACCTTC,CSVSPGGDGYTF
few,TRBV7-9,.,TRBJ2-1,TGTGCCAGCAGCTTAGCGTATTTAGGGACGGGGACAACCTACAATGAGCAGTTCTTC,CASSLAYLGTGTTYNEQFF
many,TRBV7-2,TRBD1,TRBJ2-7,TGTGCCAGCAGCTTTAGAGACGATCCGGGACAGGGTGCCTACGAGCAGTACTTC,CASSFRDDPGQGAYEQYF